A selection of T cell receptor beta chains follows, all from one sample in a study of blood T cell repertoires in COVID-19. This table comes from immunoSEQ multiplex PCR, and its TCRdb copy is limited to in-frame clones, with some not included. The sample holds 300,000 to 400,000 clones, 90% seen once. Input material: PBMCs or T cells enriched from blood (not recorded which). The receptors were gathered from a woman under 40 who had been exposed to COVID-19. CDR3s include the opening cysteine and the closing phenylalanine or tryptophan. D genes are given only for firm matches. Clone sizes are given selectively: once, few, many, or a class where the clone is expanded.

clone_size	v_call	j_call	d_call	cdr3_nt	cdr3_aa
.	TRBV7-9	TRBJ2-2	.	TGTGCCAGCAGCTTAGGAGCTCTTATCTCGAACACCGGGGAGCTGTTTTTT	CASSLGALISNTGELFF
once	TRBV11-2	TRBJ1-3	TRBD1	TGTGCCAGCAGCTCGCTAGGGGGCGAAAACACCATATATTTT	CASSSLGGENTIYF
.	TRBV2	TRBJ1-2	.	TGTGCCACTCAATACAGGGTATCGGATGGCTACACCTTC	CATQYRVSDGYTF
.	TRBV6-5	TRBJ1-1	.	TGTGCCAGCACACCGGGGTCACTGAACACTGAAGCTTTCTTT	CASTPGSLNTEAFF
.	TRBV5-6	TRBJ2-2	.	TGTGCCAGCAGCTTGATTCCCGCGGGAGGGGAGCTGTTTTTT	CASSLIPAGGELFF
.	TRBV6-5	TRBJ1-2	.	TGTGCCAGCAGTCGCGACAGGCCTAACTATGGCTACACCTTC	CASSRDRPNYGYTF
.	TRBV5-4	TRBJ1-2	TRBD1	TGTGCCAGCAGCGGGGCAGGGGGCTATGGCTACACCTTC	CASSGAGGYGYTF
few	TRBV4-1	TRBJ2-2	.	TGCGCCAGCAGCCGCGGACACCCGAACACCGGGGAGCTGTTTTTT	CASSRGHPNTGELFF
.	TRBV19	TRBJ1-1	.	TGTGCCAGTAGGGGTGCGGTGGCTGAAGCTTTCTTT	CASRGAVAEAFF
.	TRBV27	TRBJ1-5	TRBD1	TGTGCCAGCAGTCTACGGACAGGGATGAGCAATCAGCCCCAGCATTTT	CASSLRTGMSNQPQHF
.	TRBV15	TRBJ1-5	.	TGTGCCACCAGCAGAGATCTAGGCGGCGGAAGGCCCCAGCATTTT	CATSRDLGGGRPQHF
.	TRBV6-5	TRBJ1-4	TRBD1	TGTGCCAGCAGTCCAGGGGGCGTCTGGGAAAAACTGTTTTTT	CASSPGGVWEKLFF
.	TRBV2	TRBJ2-7	TRBD1	TGTGCCAGCAGTGGGGTACAGGGGGCCCCCTACGAGCAGTACTTC	CASSGVQGAPYEQYF
.	TRBV6-5	TRBJ1-2	TRBD1	TGTGCCAGCAGCTTCAGGGGGGCAGGCTATGGCTACACCTTC	CASSFRGAGYGYTF
.	TRBV30	TRBJ1-6	TRBD1	TGTGCCTGGAGCGGCCTACGACAGGGCAGTAGCTCCTATAATTCACCCCTCCACTTT	CAWSGLRQGSSSYNSPLHF
once	TRBV9	TRBJ2-1	TRBD2	TGTGCCAGCAGCGTAGGGGTAGCGGGGATTACTTACAATGAGCAGTTCTTC	CASSVGVAGITYNEQFF
.	TRBV7-2	TRBJ2-7	TRBD2	TGTGCCAGCAGCTTTTCCGCCCAGCGGGGTGCCTACGAGCAGTACTTC	CASSFSAQRGAYEQYF
.	TRBV18	TRBJ1-4	.	TGTGCCAGCTCACGGCCTAATGAAAAACTGTTTTTT	CASSRPNEKLFF
once	TRBV6-5	TRBJ1-1	.	TGTGCCAGCACGAGTAGATCGAACACTGAAGCTTTCTTT	CASTSRSNTEAFF
.	TRBV7-9	TRBJ2-5	TRBD2	TGTGCCAGCAGCTCTTTTCCGACTAGCCTGCAGACCCAGTACTTC	CASSSFPTSLQTQYF
.	TRBV12-3/TRBV12-4	TRBJ2-1	.	TGTGCCAGCAGTTTACTCCTTTCGGATGAGCAGTTCTTC	CASSLLLSDEQFF
few	TRBV30	TRBJ2-2	.	TGTGCCTGGAGAAGGCCGGACACTACTGGAACCGGGGAGCTGTTTTTT	CAWRRPDTTGTGELFF
.	TRBV2	TRBJ1-3	.	TGTGCCAGCAGTGATCCCTATAATCCGGGTGGAAACACCATATATTTT	CASSDPYNPGGNTIYF
.	TRBV7-2	TRBJ1-2	TRBD1	TGTGCCAGCAGCTTAGCGGGACAGGCGAACTATGGCTACACCTTC	CASSLAGQANYGYTF
.	TRBV4-3	TRBJ1-2	.	TGCGCCAGCAGCCAAGATCCTTCGGGCTATGGCTACACCTTC	CASSQDPSGYGYTF
.	TRBV5-1	TRBJ1-2	.	TGCGCCAGCAGCTTGGGCAGGGCTAATGGCTACACCTTC	CASSLGRANGYTF
once	TRBV30	TRBJ2-7	.	TGTGCCTGGAGTCCGGGAGGGGGCCTCTCCTACGAGCAGTACTTC	CAWSPGGGLSYEQYF
.	TRBV6-2/TRBV6-3	TRBJ1-2	TRBD1	TGTGCCAGCAGTTACTCGGACAGGAGGTTTGGAAACACCTTC	CASSYSDRRFGNTF
.	TRBV5-6	TRBJ2-7	.	TGTGCCAGCAGCTTCGTACAGGGAATATCCTCCTACGAGCAGTACTTC	CASSFVQGISSYEQYF
.	TRBV6-5	TRBJ2-7	.	TGTGCCAGTGGACGGGGCGGGGGCCTCTTTGAGCAGTACTTC	CASGRGGGLFEQYF
.	TRBV6-5	TRBJ2-1	TRBD1	TGTGCCAGCAGGGCCGGGACAGGGACCTACAATGAGCAGTTCTTC	CASRAGTGTYNEQFF
once	TRBV5-5	TRBJ2-2	TRBD1	TGTGCCAGCAGCTCCTGGACAGGGAACACCGGGGAGCTGTTTTTT	CASSSWTGNTGELFF
.	TRBV27	TRBJ2-7	TRBD1	TGTGCCAGCACCTACCGTACAGGGGTCTACGAGCAGTACTTC	CASTYRTGVYEQYF
.	TRBV5-5	TRBJ1-2	TRBD1	TGTGCCAGCAGCTTAGGTTGGGACAGAGCTAACTATGGCTACACCTTC	CASSLGWDRANYGYTF
.	TRBV5-1	TRBJ2-7	TRBD2	TGCGCCAGCAGCGGTGGTCTAGCGGGCCACGAGCAGTACTTC	CASSGGLAGHEQYF
.	TRBV7-9	TRBJ2-3	TRBD2	TGTGCCAGCAGACCTTTAGCGGGGGGGCTTGATACGCAGTATTTT	CASRPLAGGLDTQYF
.	TRBV3-1/TRBV3-2	TRBJ1-3	.	TGTGCCAGCAGCCAAGACGAAGCGAGCTCTGGAAACACCATATATTTT	CASSQDEASSGNTIYF
.	TRBV6-5	TRBJ1-2	TRBD1	TGTGCCAGCAGAGCCTCCGGGACAGGGTTTGGCTACACCTTC	CASRASGTGFGYTF
.	TRBV27	TRBJ1-2	.	TGTGCCAGCAGTTTACGGGGATATAACTATGGCTACACCTTC	CASSLRGYNYGYTF
.	TRBV5-1	TRBJ1-2	TRBD1	TGCGCCAGCAGCTTGGGGCCGGACAGGGAAGTTGGCTACACCTTC	CASSLGPDREVGYTF
.	TRBV7-9	TRBJ1-4	.	TGTGCCAGCAGCTTAGTTCGGTACCGGGAGTCAACTAATGAAAAACTGTTTTTT	CASSLVRYRESTNEKLFF
.	TRBV4-3	TRBJ1-6	.	TGCGCCAGCAGCAAAGGCTCCAGGGGAAGATACTCACCCCTCCACTTT	CASSKGSRGRYSPLHF
.	TRBV30	TRBJ2-1	.	TGTGCCTGGAGAGGGGCTAGCTCCTACAATGAGCAGTTCTTC	CAWRGASSYNEQFF
.	TRBV3-1/TRBV3-2	TRBJ1-5	.	TGTGCCAGCAACCAAGGAAGGAGGGGATCGGCGCACAATCAGCCCCAGCATTTT	CASNQGRRGSAHNQPQHF
.	TRBV5-1	TRBJ1-6	TRBD1	TGCGCCAGCAGCTTGGAGGGGGCGAGCTCCTATAATTCACCCCTCCACTTT	CASSLEGASSYNSPLHF
.	TRBV5-1	TRBJ1-1	.	TGCGCCAGCACCCAGGGGCCGGACACTGAAGCTTTCTTT	CASTQGPDTEAFF
.	TRBV4-1	TRBJ2-5	TRBD1	TGCGCCACCGGGACAGGGCTGGCGGAGACCCAGTACTTC	CATGTGLAETQYF
.	TRBV4-3	TRBJ2-7	.	TGCGCCAGCAGCCAAGATCATCAAACCGAACTTACCTACGAGCAGTACTTC	CASSQDHQTELTYEQYF
.	TRBV19	TRBJ1-2	.	TGTGCCAGTAGTATTGAGGTTTTTTCCAACTATGGCTACACCTTC	CASSIEVFSNYGYTF
.	TRBV15	TRBJ1-1	TRBD1	TGTGCCACCAGCAGATCGGGACAGGTGAACACTGAAGCTTTCTTT	CATSRSGQVNTEAFF
once	TRBV5-8	TRBJ2-1	TRBD1	TGTGCCAGCAGCGGCTACAGGGGGCGAGTCGACCTCAATGAGCAGTTCTTC	CASSGYRGRVDLNEQFF